The following is a T cell receptor (beta chain) sequence with its context. There are 17 residues in the CDR3. Trimming took off 0 bases at V and 1 base at J, with 13 bases between the two ends. From germline, CDR1 is MDHEN and CDR2 SYDVKM. The data stem from a study of blood T cell repertoires in COVID-19. Study information: The samples span acute and convalescent COVID-19 from the United States, Italy and Spain. PBMCs, B-cell-depleted T cells, or T cells provided the cDNA or gDNA that made up the material.

Authors' data handling: Nucleated cell counts were estimated from reference gene primer amplification. Method: immunoSEQ multiplex PCR; TCRdb's copy keeps in-frame clones and lacks some. V, J and clone size reflect that table, while D and trimming were determined from the DNA. The data hold some 21,000 clones, with 85% observed a single time. The sequenced material came from peripheral blood. This chain joins TRBV28 and TRBJ1-5, with D perhaps matching TRBD1 (5 bases). This receptor was obtained from a human donor with active COVID-19. The donor label of this sample is uncertain. The CDR3 DNA reads as TGTGCCAGCAGTTTATGGGCGGGGGATTCGAGCAATCAGCCCCAGCATTTT. The encoded protein is CASSLWAGDSSNQPQHF.